The 13 T cell receptor beta chains below come from one sample, sequenced in a study of tumor and adjacent non-tumor tissue in lung cancer. The template was RNA from unsorted bulk tissue. A modified ARM-PCR protocol with three rounds of nested PCR amplified TCRbeta. MiXCR, applied by TCRdb to the multiplex PCR reads, yields one record per CDR3 protein. Seen here are about 200,000 distinct CDR3 sequences, around 71% observed once, and the top ten hold under 30%. The sequencing input was lung tumor tissue. The receptors originated from a man aged 60-69 years with non-small cell lung cancer.

V and J are TRBV2 and TRBJ1-5; tentatively, D is TRBD1 (5 bases). V dropped 7 bases and J dropped 1 base, with 17 bases sitting between them. This CDR3 is 16 amino acids long. The germline V gene encodes CDR1 SNHLY and CDR2 FYNNEI. CDR3 in DNA: TGTGCCAGCACCCCCGGGCAGGGAGTGAGCAATCAGCCCCAGCATTTT. Its protein product is CASTPGQGVSNQPQHF.

This clonotype was observed at least ten times. The CDR3 here is CSARAGTDYNSPLHF. The CDR3 nucleotides read TGCAGTGCTAGAGCCGGGACTGACTATAATTCACCCCTCCACTTT. The chain recombines TRBV20-1 with TRBJ1-6, with D possibly being TRBD1 (5 bases). This CDR3 is built from 15 residues. Germline V gives CDR1 DFQATT, CDR2 SNEGSKA (reference sequence). Trimming pared 1 base from V and 3 bases from J, leaving 10 bases between.

About this clonotype itself: The junction does not match germline at one end; this may be a read error. The CDR3 DNA follows: TGTGCCAGCAGTTTAGCCTCCAGGGGACTCATCTCTGGAATCACCATATATTTT. It specifies CASSLASRGLISGITIYF. The chain couples TRBV6-5 to TRBJ1-3, with D perhaps matching TRBD1 (6 bases). CDR3 length equals 18 residues. Per the germline V gene, CDR1 is MNHEY and CDR2 is SVGAGI.

This clonotype was seen only a few times. The chain employs TRBV28 and TRBJ2-1; 11 bases line up with TRBD1. This CDR3 is 15 amino acids long. With V trimmed by 8 bases and J by 8 bases, 11 bases remained unmatched. Per the germline V gene, CDR1 is MDHEN and CDR2 is SYDVKM. This CDR3 reads CASLPPGQGVDEQFF. DNA for the CDR3: TGTGCCAGCTTACCACCGGGACAGGGGGTCGATGAGCAGTTCTTC.

This clonotype occurred a few times. This may come from a read error, since a much larger clone is one base off. V is TRBV12-3 or TRBV12-4 and J is TRBJ1-1, with TRBD1 as a possible D gene (5 bases). CDR3 length equals 13 residues. Trimming took 5 bases from V and 5 from J, leaving 12 bases between them. CDR3 sequence (DNA): TGTGCCAGCAGTAGGGACTTTGGGACTGAAGCTTTCTTT. This translates into CASSRDFGTEAFF.

A note on this clonotype: Mismatch with germline at one junction end may stem from a read error. In DNA, the CDR3 is TGTGCCAGCAGCTTAGTTGGGATTAGCGGGAGGGAGAAGCAGTCATTC. Translation: CASSLVGISGREKQSF. V is TRBV11-3 and J is TRBJ2-1; 11 bases align to TRBD2. The CDR3 consists of 16 residues. Per germline, CDR1 SGHNT and CDR2 YENEEA.

Points on this clonotype: A read error may be the cause here, since a much bigger clone is one base away. The rearrangement joins TRBV6-6 to TRBJ1-6; a weak D match, TRBD1 (6 bases). CDR1 is MNHNY and CDR2 is SVGAGI in the germline V gene (reference sequence). This CDR3 is built from 14 residues. CDR3 loop: CTSSYMGADSPLHF. DNA for the CDR3: TGTACCAGCAGTTACATGGGGGCAGACTCACCCCTCCACTTT.

This clonotype appeared a few times. A much larger clone differs by one base, so this may be a read error. This rearrangement joins TRBV5-1 to TRBJ2-3; D not resolved. V lost 9 bases to trimming and J lost 2 bases, with 16 bases between them. Germline CDR1 is SGHRS and CDR2 is YFSETQ. The CDR3 runs to 14 residues. CDR3 region: CATRSWALTDTQYF. In DNA, the CDR3 is TGCGCCACCCGTAGCTGGGCCCTCACAGATACGCAGTATTTT.

With respect to this clonotype: Relative to the germline gene, one junction end is altered; a read error may explain this. The chain employs TRBV29-1 and TRBJ2-1; 7 bases match TRBD2. CDR1 and CDR2 (germline): SQVTM, ANQGSEA. The CDR3 is made up of 16 amino acids. CDR3 in amino acids: CSVPQTSLSSYNEQVF. The DNA for the CDR3 is TGTAGCGTTCCTCAGACTAGCTTGAGCTCCTACAATGAGCAGGTCTTC.

A note on this clonotype: The junction differs from germline at one of its ends, possibly a read error. The genes are TRBV11-2 and TRBJ2-1, with D possibly being TRBD2 (7 bases). Germline V gene data show CDR1 as SGHAT and CDR2 as FQNNGV. The CDR3 has 18 amino acids. The CDR3, as DNA: TGTACCAGCAGCTCCACCATAGGGGGGGAATCCTCCTACAATGAGCAGTTCTTC. It translates to CTSSSTIGGESSYNEQFF.

With respect to this clonotype: A junction end diverges from the germline sequence, so it may reflect a read error. This chain links TRBV6-2 or TRBV6-3 with TRBJ2-1; D possibly corresponds to TRBD2 (6 bases). Germline CDR1 MNHEY, CDR2 SVGEGT. The CDR3 extends over 15 amino acids. CDR3 protein: CASSIGRGYYHEQFF. The CDR3 DNA is TGTGCCAGCAGTATTGGACGGGGGTACTACCATGAGCAGTTCTTC.

The chain has TRBV11-1 and TRBJ2-7, with a tentative D call TRBD2 (5 bases). Germline lookup yields CDR1 SGHAT and CDR2 FQDESV (reference sequence). This CDR3 is built from 16 residues. Trimming shortened V by 11 bases and J by 0 bases, and 23 bases separated the two germline ends. The CDR3 coding sequence is TGTGCCTTCAGCTTAGCGATTCGTGATAACTCCTACGAGCAGTACTTC. Translating it yields CAFSLAIRDNSYEQYF.

This clonotype was recorded once. The germline gene is not matched at one end of the junction; a read error may be the cause. The chain is built from TRBV12-3 or TRBV12-4 and TRBJ1-6, with 7 bases identical to TRBD1. This CDR3 spans 14 amino acids. CDR3: CASNPGTEHSPLHF. The CDR3 DNA follows: TGTGCTAGCAACCCCGGGACAGAACATTCACCCCTCCACTTT.